This entry lists 24 T cell receptor beta chains sequenced from one sample in a study of shared clonotypes between healthy human individuals. Produced via immunoSEQ multiplex PCR; TCRdb's table is partial and in-frame only. In the table there are fewer than 2.5 million clones, roughly 93% of which are singletons. The sample comprised naive CD4+ T cells from PBMCs. Specified subset: CD45RA+ positively selected. These receptors were collected from a man aged 18 to 35 in good health. Some clones in this sample may be carry-over from other donors' samples.

V is TRBV5-4 and J is TRBJ2-7; the D gene is possibly TRBD2 (7 bases). The length of the CDR3 is 15 residues. V dropped 4 bases and J dropped 3 bases, with 17 bases sitting between them. Germline-derived CDR1 and CDR2 are SGHNT and YYREEE (reference sequence). The CDR3 coding sequence is TGTGCCAGCAGCCCCGCCTGGGGGGGCGGCTACGAGCAGTACTTC. It translates to CASSPAWGGGYEQYF.

As to this clone: Other DNA sequences of this sample code for an identical CDR3. V usage is TRBV5-1 and J usage is TRBJ2-7; TRBD1 matches 8 bases. Unmatched junction bases numbered 4, after V lost 5 bases and J lost 3 bases. CDR1 and CDR2 (germline): SGHRS, YFSETQ. There are 13 residues in the CDR3. The CDR3 spells CASSSDRGYEQYF. As DNA, the CDR3 is TGCGCCAGCAGTTCTGACAGGGGCTACGAGCAGTACTTC.

As for this clone: Other DNA sequences in the sample encode the same CDR3. The genes are TRBV18 and TRBJ2-7, with D perhaps TRBD1 or TRBD2 (5 bases each). Germline CDR1 KGHSH, CDR2 LQKENI. The V and J ends lost 1 base and 4 bases respectively, with 8 bases between them. This CDR3 contains 13 residues. The CDR3: CASSPQGPYEQYF. The CDR3 DNA follows: TGTGCCAGCTCACCACAGGGACCGTACGAGCAGTACTTC.

The rearrangement links TRBV4-3 to TRBJ2-7; 11 nucleotides agree with TRBD2. Trimming at V came to 0 bases and at J to 5 bases, leaving 15 bases not matched to a gene. The germline V gene has CDR1 LGHNA and CDR2 YSLEER. The CDR3 totals 19 residues. The CDR3 loop is CASSQELGLAGGNDDEQYF. In DNA form, the CDR3 reads TGCGCCAGCAGCCAAGAATTAGGTCTAGCGGGAGGTAATGACGACGAGCAGTACTTC.

The V gene is TRBV6-6, the J gene TRBJ2-7, with TRBD2 matching 8 bases. With V trimmed by 6 bases and J by 4 bases, 8 bases remained unmatched. The CDR3 is 14 amino acids. The germline V gene encodes CDR1 MNHNY and CDR2 SVGAGI (reference sequence). The CDR3 sequence is CASSGAGVGYEQYF. The CDR3 coding sequence is TGTGCCAGCAGCGGAGCGGGAGTAGGGTACGAGCAGTACTTC.

The chain employs TRBV6-6 and TRBJ1-2; 8 nucleotides match TRBD1. Germline values: CDR1 MNHNY, CDR2 SVGAGI (reference sequence). CDR3 length: 15 residues. J gave up 4 bases and V 6 bases, and 10 bases lay outside the gene matches. CDR3 DNA sequence: TGTGCCAGCAGCCCTGGACAGGGCCCTCTCTATGGCTACACCTTC. It translates to CASSPGQGPLYGYTF.

V usage is TRBV5-4 and J usage is TRBJ2-7, with TRBD2 matching 9 bases. The junction had 18 bases not matched to a gene; V was cut back by 3 bases and J by 2 bases. The CDR3 spans 19 residues. In germline, CDR1 is SGHNT, CDR2 YYREEE (reference sequence). The CDR3 here is CASSSPGASGASSPYEQYF. CDR3 sequence (DNA): TGTGCCAGCAGCTCCCCTGGGGCTAGCGGGGCATCATCCCCCTACGAGCAGTACTTC. The full variable domain, with the rest looked up from reference TRBV5-4 and TRBJ2-7, is ETGVTQSPTHLIKTRGQQVTLRCSSQSGHNTVSWYQQALGQGPQFIFQYYREEENGRGNFPPRFSGLQFPNYSSELNVNALELDDSALYLCASSSPGASGASSPYEQYFGPGTRLTVT.

J is TRBJ2-7 and V is TRBV28; D is tentatively TRBD1 or TRBD2 (5 bases each). Trimming left V 7 bases short and J 0 bases short, with 13 bases between. The germline gives CDR1 MDHEN, CDR2 SYDVKM. This CDR3 spans 14 amino acids. This chain's CDR3 is CASTGTHSSYEQYF. The CDR3 nucleotides read TGTGCCAGCACAGGGACGCACAGCTCCTACGAGCAGTACTTC. Full variable domain (missing parts from reference TRBV28 and TRBJ2-7): DVKVTQSSRYLVKRTGEKVFLECVQDMDHENMFWYRQDPGLGLRLIYFSYDVKMKEKGDIPEGYSVSREKKERFSLILESASTNQTSMYLCASTGTHSSYEQYFGPGTRLTVT.

V gene TRBV7-2 combines with J gene TRBJ2-6; D remains unclear. V was trimmed by 2 bases and J by 3 bases, leaving 14 bases between them. Germline V gene data show CDR1 as SGHTA and CDR2 as FQGNSA. The CDR3 extends over 17 amino acids. CDR3: CASSLIRWVGGANVLTF. CDR3 DNA: TGTGCCAGCAGCTTAATTCGTTGGGTCGGTGGGGCCAACGTCCTGACTTTC.

This chain uses TRBV7-2 with TRBJ2-7, with 7 bases lining up with TRBD1. Germline V gene sequence: CDR1 SGHTA, CDR2 FQGNSA. The V and J ends lost 8 bases and 3 bases, in that order; junction bases with no gene match: 10. The CDR3 covers 14 residues. In DNA, the CDR3 is TGTGCCAGCGCGACTAACCGGGACAGCTACGAGCAGTACTTC. Translating gives CASATNRDSYEQYF.

The chain employs TRBV2 and TRBJ2-5; 9 bases fit TRBD1. CDR1 is SNHLY and CDR2 is FYNNEI in the germline V gene. Trimming removed 5 bases from V and 2 bases from J; junction bases left unmatched: 6. This CDR3 comprises 15 residues. The CDR3 region has the DNA TGTGCCAGCAGTTCGAACAGGGGGCGTCAAGAGACCCAGTACTTC. Amino acid sequence: CASSSNRGRQETQYF.

This clone was observed a single time. Other DNA sequences in this specimen translate into the identical CDR3. The rearrangement joins TRBV18 to TRBJ2-7; no firm D call. CDR1 is KGHSH, CDR2 LQKENI, per germline. This CDR3 contains 13 residues. Trimming left V 0 bases short and J 4 bases short, with 7 bases between. The CDR3 protein is CASSPPGGYEQYF. The CDR3 coding sequence is TGTGCCAGCTCACCACCGGGCGGTTACGAGCAGTACTTC. The full variable domain, with the rest looked up from reference TRBV18 and TRBJ2-7, is NAGVMQNPRHLVRRRGQEARLRCSPMKGHSHVYWYRQLPEEGLKFMVYLQKENIIDESGMPKERFSAEFPKEGPSILRIQQVVRGDSAAYFCASSPPGGYEQYFGPGTRLTVT.

This chain uses TRBV6-5 with TRBJ1-1; D remains unclear. This CDR3 contains 13 residues. Germline lookup yields CDR1 MNHEY and CDR2 SVGAGI. Trimming pared 2 bases from V and 5 bases from J, leaving 9 bases between. The DNA of the CDR3 is TGTGCCAGCAGTTACCGTCCCGGGACTGAAGCTTTCTTT. Its translation: CASSYRPGTEAFF.

CDR3: CASSQRGTGELFF. The DNA for the CDR3 is TGCGCCAGCAGTCAACGGGGGACCGGGGAGCTGTTTTTT. The V call is TRBV23-1, the J call TRBJ2-2; maybe TRBD2 (6 bases). TRBV23-1 is an ORF for which the function is uncertain. V was pared by 2 bases and J by 5 bases, with 6 bases between. This CDR3 region has 13 residues.

This clone appeared once. The genes are TRBV30 and TRBJ2-7; 9 nucleotides match TRBD2. After removal of 3 bases from V and 0 bases from J, the junction contained 6 bases not matched to a gene. Per germline, CDR1 GTSNPN and CDR2 SVGIG (reference sequence). The CDR3 consists of 15 residues. The CDR3 reads CAWSITSGPSYEQYF. DNA of the CDR3: TGTGCCTGGAGCATCACTAGCGGGCCCTCCTACGAGCAGTACTTC.

The V and J genes are TRBV2 and TRBJ2-1; 10 bases fit TRBD2. Germline CDR1 and CDR2: SNHLY and FYNNEI. V shed 5 bases and J 0 bases; nucleotides not matched to a gene: 13. The length of the CDR3 is 19 residues. CDR3 residues: CASSHIVGSSGSSYNEQFF. In nucleotides, the CDR3 is TGTGCCAGCAGTCACATAGTTGGGTCTAGCGGGAGCTCCTACAATGAGCAGTTCTTC.

This chain links TRBV2 with TRBJ2-7, with TRBD1 identical over 9 bases. The V segment lost 8 bases and the J segment 2 bases; nucleotides outside the gene matches: 22. This CDR3 has 19 amino acids. CDR1 SNHLY and CDR2 FYNNEI come from the germline V gene. CDR3 residues: CASQRRTGQGGVGPYEQYF. The CDR3 nucleotides are TGTGCCAGCCAAAGGAGAACGGGACAGGGCGGGGTAGGGCCCTACGAGCAGTACTTC.

This sequence joins TRBV12-5 and TRBJ1-1, with D perhaps TRBD1 (5 bases). The germline V gene has CDR1 LGHNT and CDR2 FRNRAP. The CDR3 runs to 14 residues. V was cut by 5 bases and J by 6 bases, with 16 bases left in between. CDR3: CASGASGTRAEAFF. The CDR3 DNA sequence: TGTGCTAGTGGTGCCTCCGGGACTCGTGCTGAAGCTTTCTTT.

The chain uses TRBV28 and TRBJ2-5, with D perhaps matching TRBD2 (5 bases). Germline V gene lookup returns CDR1 MDHEN and CDR2 SYDVKM. V lost 8 bases and J lost 2, with 18 bases in between. The CDR3 extends over 15 amino acids. CDR3 sequence (DNA): TGTGCCAGCCGGGGTAGGGCAGGAGTGCAAGAGACCCAGTACTTC. Its translation is CASRGRAGVQETQYF.

V is TRBV5-4 and J is TRBJ2-7, with D unresolved. The CDR3 totals 14 residues. Germline loops: CDR1 SGHNT, CDR2 YYREEE (reference sequence). V lost 1 base, J lost 6 bases, and 14 bases lay in between. The CDR3 DNA reads TGTGCCAGCAGCTTGCCCGGTCCCTTGAGCGAGCAGTACTTC. It codes for CASSLPGPLSEQYF.

This chain uses TRBV5-4 with TRBJ2-1, with D possibly being TRBD1 (5 bases). The CDR3 contains 13 residues. V lost 1 base and J 4 bases, leaving 6 bases between the germline ends. Germline assignment: CDR1 SGHNT and CDR2 YYREEE (reference sequence). The CDR3 loop reads CASSLRQYNEQFF. DNA for the CDR3: TGTGCCAGCAGCTTGCGACAGTACAATGAGCAGTTCTTC.

The V call is TRBV6-1, the J call TRBJ2-7, with D possibly called TRBD1 or TRBD2 (5 bases each). The CDR3 is 14 residues long. The V end lost 7 bases, the J end lost 0 bases, and 13 bases lay between the germline ends. Germline V gene lookup returns CDR1 MNHNS and CDR2 SASEGT. For the CDR3, the DNA is TGTGCCAGCACCTCCGGGACGCCCTCCTACGAGCAGTACTTC. Translated, it gives CASTSGTPSYEQYF.

This clone has just one count. Different DNA sequences within this sample yield the same CDR3. The rearrangement joins TRBV28 to TRBJ1-5, with TRBD1 matching 7 bases. V lost 5 bases and J lost 2; bases outside the gene matches: 6. The germline CDR1 and CDR2 sequences are MDHEN and SYDVKM. The CDR3 totals 15 residues. The CDR3 DNA reads TGTGCCAGCAGTCCGACTGGGACAGGCAATCAGCCCCAGCATTTT. Translated, it gives CASSPTGTGNQPQHF.

About this clone: Additional DNA sequences in this sample encode the identical CDR3. The V gene is TRBV7-2, the J gene TRBJ2-5; D perhaps matches TRBD1 (5 bases). Per germline, CDR1 SGHTA and CDR2 FQGNSA. This CDR3 is 14 amino acids long. V was cut by 1 base and J by 2 bases, with 8 bases left in between. Here the CDR3 reads CASSLGGGQETQYF. The DNA for the CDR3 is TGTGCCAGCAGCTTAGGGGGCGGACAAGAGACCCAGTACTTC. The whole variable domain, filled in from reference TRBV7-2 and TRBJ2-5, reads GAGVSQSPSNKVTEKGKDVELRCDPISGHTALYWYRQSLGQGLEFLIYFQGNSAPDKSGLPSDRFSAERTGGSVSTLTIQRTQQEDSAVYLCASSLGGGQETQYFGPGTRLLVL.